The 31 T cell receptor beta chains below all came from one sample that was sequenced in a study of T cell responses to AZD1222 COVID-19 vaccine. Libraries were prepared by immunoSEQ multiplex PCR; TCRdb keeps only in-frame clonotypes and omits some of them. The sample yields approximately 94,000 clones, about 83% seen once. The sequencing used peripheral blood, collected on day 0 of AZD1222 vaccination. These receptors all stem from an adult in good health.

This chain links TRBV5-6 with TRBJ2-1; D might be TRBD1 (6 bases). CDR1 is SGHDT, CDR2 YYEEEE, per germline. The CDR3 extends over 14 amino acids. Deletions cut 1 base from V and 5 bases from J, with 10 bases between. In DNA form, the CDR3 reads TGTGCCAGCAGCTTGTCCGGACAGAACAATGAGCAGTTCTTC. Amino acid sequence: CASSLSGQNNEQFF.

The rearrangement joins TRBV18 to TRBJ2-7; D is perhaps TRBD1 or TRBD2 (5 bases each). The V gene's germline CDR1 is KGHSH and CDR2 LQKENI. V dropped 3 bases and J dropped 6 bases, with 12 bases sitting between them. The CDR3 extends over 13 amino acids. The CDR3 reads CASSPGTAGEQYF. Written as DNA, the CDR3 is TGTGCCAGCTCACCCGGGACGGCGGGCGAGCAGTACTTC.

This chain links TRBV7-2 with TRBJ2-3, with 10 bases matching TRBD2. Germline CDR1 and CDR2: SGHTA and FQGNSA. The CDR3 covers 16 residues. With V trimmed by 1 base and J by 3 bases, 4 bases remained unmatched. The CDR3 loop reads CASSLGAGGRTDTQYF. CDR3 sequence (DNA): TGTGCCAGCAGCTTAGGAGCGGGAGGGCGTACAGATACGCAGTATTTT.

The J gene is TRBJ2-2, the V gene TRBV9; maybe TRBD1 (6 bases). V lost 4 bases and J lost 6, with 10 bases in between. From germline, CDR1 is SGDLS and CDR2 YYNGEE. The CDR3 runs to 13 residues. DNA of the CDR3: TGTGCCAGCAGCCTCAGGGGAGCCGGGGAGCTGTTTTTT. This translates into CASSLRGAGELFF.

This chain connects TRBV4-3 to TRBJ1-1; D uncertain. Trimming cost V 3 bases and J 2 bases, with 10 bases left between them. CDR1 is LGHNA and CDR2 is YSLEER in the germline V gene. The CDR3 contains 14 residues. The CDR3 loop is CASSHDQANTEAFF. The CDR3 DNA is TGCGCCAGCAGCCATGACCAGGCCAACACTGAAGCTTTCTTT.

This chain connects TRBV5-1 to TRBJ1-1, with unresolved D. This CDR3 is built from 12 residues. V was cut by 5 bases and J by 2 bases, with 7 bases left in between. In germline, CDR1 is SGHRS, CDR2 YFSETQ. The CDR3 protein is CASRSSNTEAFF. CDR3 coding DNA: TGCGCCAGCAGATCGAGTAACACTGAAGCTTTCTTT.

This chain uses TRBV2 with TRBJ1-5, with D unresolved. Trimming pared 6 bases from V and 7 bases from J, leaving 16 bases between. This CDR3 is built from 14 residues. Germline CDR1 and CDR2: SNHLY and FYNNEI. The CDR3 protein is CASSPRAGLQPQHF. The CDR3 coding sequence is TGTGCCAGCAGCCCCCGGGCGGGTTTGCAGCCCCAGCATTTT.

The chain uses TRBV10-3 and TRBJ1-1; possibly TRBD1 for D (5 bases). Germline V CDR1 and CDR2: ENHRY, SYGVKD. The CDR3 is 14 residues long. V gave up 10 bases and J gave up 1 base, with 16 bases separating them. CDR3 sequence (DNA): TGTGCCACCTGCACGGGGGAAAGGAACACTGAAGCTTTCTTT. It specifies CATCTGERNTEAFF.

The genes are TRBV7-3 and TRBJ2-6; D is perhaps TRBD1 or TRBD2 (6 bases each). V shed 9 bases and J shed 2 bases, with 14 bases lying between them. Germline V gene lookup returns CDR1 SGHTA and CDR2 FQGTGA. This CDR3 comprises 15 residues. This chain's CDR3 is CASTQGGAGANVLTF. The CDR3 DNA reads TGTGCCAGTACACAGGGAGGCGCTGGGGCCAACGTCCTGACTTTC.

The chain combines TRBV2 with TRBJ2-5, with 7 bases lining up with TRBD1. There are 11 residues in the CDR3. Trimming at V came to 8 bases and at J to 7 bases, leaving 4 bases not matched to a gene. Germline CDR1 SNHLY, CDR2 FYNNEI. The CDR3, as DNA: TGTGCCAGCGGGTCAGGGGGGACCCAGTACTTC. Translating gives CASGSGGTQYF.

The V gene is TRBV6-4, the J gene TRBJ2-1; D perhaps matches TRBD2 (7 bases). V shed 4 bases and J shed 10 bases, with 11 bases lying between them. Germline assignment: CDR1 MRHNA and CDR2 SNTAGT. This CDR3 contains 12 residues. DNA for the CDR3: TGTGCCAGCAGTGGAGGGGGGGGCGAGCAGTTCTTC. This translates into CASSGGGGEQFF.

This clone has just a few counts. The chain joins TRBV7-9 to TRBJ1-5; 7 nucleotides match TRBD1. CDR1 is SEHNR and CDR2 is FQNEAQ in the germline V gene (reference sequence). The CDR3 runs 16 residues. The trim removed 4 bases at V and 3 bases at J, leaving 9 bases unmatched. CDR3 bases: TGTGCCAGCAGCTCGGGACAGAGTCCGCCCAATCAGCCCCAGCATTTT. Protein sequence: CASSSGQSPPNQPQHF.

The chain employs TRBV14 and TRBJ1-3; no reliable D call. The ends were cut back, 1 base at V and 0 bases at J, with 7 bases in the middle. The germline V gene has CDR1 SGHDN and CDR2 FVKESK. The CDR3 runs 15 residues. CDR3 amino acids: CASSQVPDSGNTIYF. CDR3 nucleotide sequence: TGTGCCAGCAGCCAAGTTCCGGACTCTGGAAACACCATATATTTT. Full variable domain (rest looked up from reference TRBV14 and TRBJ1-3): EAGVTQFPSHSVIEKGQTVTLRCDPISGHDNLYWYRRVMGKEIKFLLHFVKESKQDESGMPNNRFLAERTGGTYSTLKVQPAELEDSGVYFCASSQVPDSGNTIYFGEGSWLTVV.

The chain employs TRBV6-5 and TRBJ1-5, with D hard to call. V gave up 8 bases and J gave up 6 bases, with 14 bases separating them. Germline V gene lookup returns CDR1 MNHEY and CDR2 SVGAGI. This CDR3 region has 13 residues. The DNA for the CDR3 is TGTGCCAGCGGTCATGGTCGGGGTCAGCCCCAGCATTTT. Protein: CASGHGRGQPQHF.

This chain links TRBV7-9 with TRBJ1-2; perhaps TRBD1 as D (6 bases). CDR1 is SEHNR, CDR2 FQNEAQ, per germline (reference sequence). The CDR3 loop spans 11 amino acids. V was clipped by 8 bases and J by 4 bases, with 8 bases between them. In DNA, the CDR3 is TGTGCCAGCGAGGGGGTCTATGGCTACACCTTC. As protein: CASEGVYGYTF.

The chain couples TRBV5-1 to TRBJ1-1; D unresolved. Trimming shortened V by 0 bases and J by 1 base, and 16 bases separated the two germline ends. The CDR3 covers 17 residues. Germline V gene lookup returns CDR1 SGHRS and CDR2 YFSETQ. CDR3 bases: TGCGCCAGCAGCTTGGCTAGCGCCGCGAGAACGAACACTGAAGCTTTCTTT. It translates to CASSLASAARTNTEAFF.

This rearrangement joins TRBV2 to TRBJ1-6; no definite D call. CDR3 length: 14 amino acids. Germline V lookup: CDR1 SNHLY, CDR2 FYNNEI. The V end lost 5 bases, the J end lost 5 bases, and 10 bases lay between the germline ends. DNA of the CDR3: TGTGCCAGCAGTAACTTACAGAATAATTCACCCCTCCACTTT. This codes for CASSNLQNNSPLHF.

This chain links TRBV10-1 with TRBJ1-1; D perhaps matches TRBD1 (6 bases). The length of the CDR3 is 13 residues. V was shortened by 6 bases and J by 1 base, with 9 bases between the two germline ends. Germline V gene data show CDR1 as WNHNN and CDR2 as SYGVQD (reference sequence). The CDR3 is CASREGGNTEAFF. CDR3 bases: TGCGCCAGCAGAGAAGGGGGGAACACTGAAGCTTTCTTT.

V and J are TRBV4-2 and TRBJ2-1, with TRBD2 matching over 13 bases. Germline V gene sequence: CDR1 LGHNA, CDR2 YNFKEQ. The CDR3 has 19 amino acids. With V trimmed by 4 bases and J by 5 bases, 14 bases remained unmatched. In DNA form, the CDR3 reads TGTGCCAGCAGCCCTGAGACCGGGACTAGCGGGGTAAAAGACAATGAGCAGTTCTTC. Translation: CASSPETGTSGVKDNEQFF.

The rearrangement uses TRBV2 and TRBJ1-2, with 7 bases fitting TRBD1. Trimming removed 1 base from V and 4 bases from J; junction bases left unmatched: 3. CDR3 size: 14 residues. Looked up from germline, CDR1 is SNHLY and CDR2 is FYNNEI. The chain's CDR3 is CASSEEGTAYGYTF. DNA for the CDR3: TGTGCCAGCAGTGAAGAGGGGACAGCCTATGGCTACACCTTC.

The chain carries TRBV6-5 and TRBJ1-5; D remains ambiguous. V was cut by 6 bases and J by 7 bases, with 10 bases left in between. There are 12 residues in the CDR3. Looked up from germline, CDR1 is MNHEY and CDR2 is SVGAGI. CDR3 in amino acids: CASRMEGQPQHF. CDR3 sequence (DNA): TGTGCCAGCAGGATGGAGGGCCAGCCCCAGCATTTT.

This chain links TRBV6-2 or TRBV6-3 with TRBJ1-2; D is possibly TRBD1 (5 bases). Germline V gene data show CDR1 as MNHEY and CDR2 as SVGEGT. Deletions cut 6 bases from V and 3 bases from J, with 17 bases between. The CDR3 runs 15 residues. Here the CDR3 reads CASSHGTLGDYGYTF. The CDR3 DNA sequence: TGTGCCAGCAGCCACGGGACGCTGGGGGACTATGGCTACACCTTC.

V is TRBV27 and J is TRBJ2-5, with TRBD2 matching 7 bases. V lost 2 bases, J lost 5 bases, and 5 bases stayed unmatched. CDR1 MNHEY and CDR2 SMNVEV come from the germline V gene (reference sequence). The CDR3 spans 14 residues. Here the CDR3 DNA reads TGTGCCAGCAGTTTAGGGGGAGGGACGGAGACCCAGTACTTC. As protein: CASSLGGGTETQYF.

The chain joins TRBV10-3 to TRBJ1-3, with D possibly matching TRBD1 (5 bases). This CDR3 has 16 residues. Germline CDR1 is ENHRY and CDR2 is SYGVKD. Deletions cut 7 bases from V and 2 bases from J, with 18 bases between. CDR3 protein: CAIKRSREGPGNTIYF. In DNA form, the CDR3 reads TGTGCCATCAAGAGGTCCAGGGAGGGACCTGGAAACACCATATATTTT.

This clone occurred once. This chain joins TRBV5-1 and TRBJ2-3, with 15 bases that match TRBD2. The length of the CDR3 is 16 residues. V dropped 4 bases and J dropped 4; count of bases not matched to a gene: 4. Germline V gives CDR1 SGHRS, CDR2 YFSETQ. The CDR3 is CASSPGLAGGPDTQYF. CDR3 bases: TGCGCCAGCAGCCCCGGACTAGCGGGGGGGCCAGATACGCAGTATTTT.

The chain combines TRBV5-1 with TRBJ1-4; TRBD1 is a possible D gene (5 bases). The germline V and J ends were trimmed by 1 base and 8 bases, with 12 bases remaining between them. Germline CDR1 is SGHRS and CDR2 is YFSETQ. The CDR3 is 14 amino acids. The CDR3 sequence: CASSLQGGEEKLFF. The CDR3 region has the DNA TGCGCCAGCAGCTTGCAGGGAGGAGAAGAAAAACTGTTTTTT.

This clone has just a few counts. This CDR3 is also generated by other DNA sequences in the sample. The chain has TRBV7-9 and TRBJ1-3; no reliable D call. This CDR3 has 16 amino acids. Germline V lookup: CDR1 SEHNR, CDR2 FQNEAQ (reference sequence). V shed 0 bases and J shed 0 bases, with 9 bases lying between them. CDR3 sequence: CASSLAGRLSGNTIYF. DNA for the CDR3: TGTGCCAGCAGCTTAGCGGGCCGGCTCTCTGGAAACACCATATATTTT.

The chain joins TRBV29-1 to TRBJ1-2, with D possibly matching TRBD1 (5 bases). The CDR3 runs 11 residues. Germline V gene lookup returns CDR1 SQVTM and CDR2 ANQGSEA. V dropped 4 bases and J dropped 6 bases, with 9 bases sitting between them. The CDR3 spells CSVVSRDGYTF. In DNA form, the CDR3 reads TGCAGCGTTGTAAGCAGGGATGGCTACACCTTC.

The CDR3 nucleotides read TGTGCCACCCGAGAAGGGACAGAAGCCACCCAAGAGACCCAGTACTTC. This gives the protein CATREGTEATQETQYF. The chain has TRBV15 and TRBJ2-5; 7 bases fit TRBD1. Germline trimming cut 8 bases from V and 1 base from J; bases unmatched to any gene: 13. CDR1 LNHNV and CDR2 YYDKDF come from the germline V gene (reference sequence). The length of the CDR3 is 16 residues.

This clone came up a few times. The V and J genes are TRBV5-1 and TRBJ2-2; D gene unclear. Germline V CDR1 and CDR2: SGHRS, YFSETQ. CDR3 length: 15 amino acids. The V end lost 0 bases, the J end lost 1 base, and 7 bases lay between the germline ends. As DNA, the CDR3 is TGCGCCAGCAGCTTGGATGGTTTGAACACCGGGGAGCTGTTTTTT. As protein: CASSLDGLNTGELFF.

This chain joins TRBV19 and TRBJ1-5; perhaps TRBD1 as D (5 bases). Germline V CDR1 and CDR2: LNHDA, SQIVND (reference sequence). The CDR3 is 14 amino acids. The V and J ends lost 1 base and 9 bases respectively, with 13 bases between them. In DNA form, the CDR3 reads TGTGCCAGTAGTATAGGGGTCAGGGCGGGGCCCCAGCATTTT. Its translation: CASSIGVRAGPQHF.